This T cell receptor (beta chain) was captured by sequencing in a study of cytomegalovirus exposure and HLA in healthy donors. Study conclusions and caveats: Presence/absence analyses assumed roughly uniform sequencing depth across donors.

CDR3 size: 17 residues. The germline V and J ends were trimmed by 4 bases and 3 bases, with 22 bases remaining between them. Per the germline V gene, CDR1 is SGDLS and CDR2 is YYNGEE. This PCR relied on a set of 60 Vbeta primers and 13 Jbeta primers. In the original processing: Later analysis identified 80 million to 90 million unique TCR beta chains, about 10 million shared. Using immunoSEQ multiplex PCR, the repertoire was profiled, and TCRdb retains in-frame clones only, with some absent. D and trimming come from the DNA, and the V and J calls and clone size come from that table. Of under 150,000 clones in the sample, roughly two thirds were seen once. Notes on this clone: Its target is unknown.

The source is a man aged 25-45 years in good health and CMV-seropositive. The rearrangement links TRBV9 to TRBJ2-5; perhaps TRBD1 as D (6 bases). Sequences were obtained from PBMCs. As DNA, the CDR3 is TGTGCCAGCAGCCCGAGCCGCGGCAGGGGTAGCGAAGAGACCCAGTACTTC. Translating gives CASSPSRGRGSEETQYF.